The source of this T cell receptor (beta chain) is a study of T cell changes during pregnancy in multiple sclerosis (dated by TCRdb to between 2019 and 2020). For the wider study: In women with multiple sclerosis, the researchers looked at how the T cell repertoire shifted as pregnancy progressed.

Taken from cysteine to phenylalanine, the CDR3 has 15 residues. Of all the DNA, just the CDR3 is kept, 45 bases in frame from base 1. In the germline V gene, CDR1 corresponds to SGDLS and CDR2 to YYNGEE. Germline trimming amounts to 0 bases on V and 5 bases on J, with 3 as the count of junction bases outside the gene matches. The library was generated by the immunoSEQ multiplex PCR assay. Held by TCRdb, this immuneACCESS table contains in-frame sequences only and omits some clones. Under half of the omission traces to an unresolved V gene where checked; the cause of the rest is unknown. The sample table holds about 89,000 clones, of which about 91% were seen once. More than 2% of the sample comes from the top ten. This clone was counted once. Its antigen remains undetermined. Per-nucleotide qualities are absent, and no much larger clonotype sits a single base away.

The sequence joins TRBV9 to TRBJ2-5; 11 central nucleotides agree with TRBD2. The sample consisted of peripheral blood, taken after pregnancy. The TCR sequence derives from a female donor in good health, enrolled as a control in a pregnancy study. The nucleotides read TGTGCCAGCAGCGTAGTAGCGGGAGGGTCCGAGACCCAGTACTTC. This yields the protein CASSVVAGGSETQYF.